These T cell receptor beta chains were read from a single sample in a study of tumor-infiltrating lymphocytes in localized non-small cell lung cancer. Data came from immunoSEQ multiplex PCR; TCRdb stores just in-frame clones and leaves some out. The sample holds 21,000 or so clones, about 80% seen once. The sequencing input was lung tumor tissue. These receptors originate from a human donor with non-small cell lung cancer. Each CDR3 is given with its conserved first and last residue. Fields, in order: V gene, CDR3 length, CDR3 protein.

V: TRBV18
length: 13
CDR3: CASSPSHEETQYF

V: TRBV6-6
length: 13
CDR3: CASRLQGNQPQHF

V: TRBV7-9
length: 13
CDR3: CASIPPGGETQYF

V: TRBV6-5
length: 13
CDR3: CASSTHPERPQHF

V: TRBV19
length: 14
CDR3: CASSTTGTTNGYTF

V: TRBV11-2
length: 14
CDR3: CASSLVAGAIEAFF

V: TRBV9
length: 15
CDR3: CASSERPSQRNEQFF

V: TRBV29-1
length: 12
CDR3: CSGRQGYEKLFF

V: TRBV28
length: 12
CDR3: CASSLYLRPQHF

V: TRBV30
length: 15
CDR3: CASGRDQSNTDTQYF

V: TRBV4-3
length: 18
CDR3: CASSQEVRSRTNTGELFF

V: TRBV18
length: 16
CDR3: CASSPRDFSNTGELFF

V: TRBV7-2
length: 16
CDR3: CASSSRGTGRDQPQHF

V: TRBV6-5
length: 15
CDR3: CASSSRRGATYEQYF

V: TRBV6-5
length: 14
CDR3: CASSTLATFYEQYF

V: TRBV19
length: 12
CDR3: CASTQESYGYTF

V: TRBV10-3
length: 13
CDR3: CAISDTTNNEQFF

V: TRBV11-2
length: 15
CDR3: CASSLEGNSYNEQFF

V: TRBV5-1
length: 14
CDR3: CASSIGAPLDEQFF

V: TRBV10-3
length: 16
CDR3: CAISESGTGAGNTIYF

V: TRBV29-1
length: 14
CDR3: CSVHLADNTGELFF

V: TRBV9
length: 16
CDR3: CASSVEGLGVYNEQFF

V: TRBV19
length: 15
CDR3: CASTQRSSGSYEQYF

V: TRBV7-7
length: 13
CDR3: CASSSSGANVLTF

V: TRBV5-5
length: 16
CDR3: CASSLVPGRENTEAFF

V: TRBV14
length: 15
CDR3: CASSQDPGGTVEQYF

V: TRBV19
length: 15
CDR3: CASSIRRTGLNEQFF

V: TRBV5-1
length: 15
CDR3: CASRQLAGGSDEQFF

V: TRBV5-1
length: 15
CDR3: CASSLDVRYTGELFF

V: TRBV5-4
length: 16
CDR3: CASSLRFTSGVETQYF

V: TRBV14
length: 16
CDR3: CASSQPRGTGANVLTF

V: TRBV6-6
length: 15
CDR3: CASSVGISGANVLTF

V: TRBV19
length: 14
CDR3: CASSYRANDEKLFF

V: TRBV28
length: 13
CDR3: CASEAGPKYEQYF

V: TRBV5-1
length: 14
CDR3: CASSPAGREMTQYF

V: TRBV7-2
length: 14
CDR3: CASSWTSGSYEQYF

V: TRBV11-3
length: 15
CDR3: CASSLHGGRTDTQYF

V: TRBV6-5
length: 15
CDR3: CASSPHGALGDTQYF

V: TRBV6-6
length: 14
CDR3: CASSPRTGGTEAFF

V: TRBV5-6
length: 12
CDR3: CASSFITGELFF

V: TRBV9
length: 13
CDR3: CASSPRDSTRISF

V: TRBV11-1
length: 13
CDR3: CASSLARGGTQYF

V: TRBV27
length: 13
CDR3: CASSPQGWEKLFF

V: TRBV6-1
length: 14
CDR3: CASSVEGGTDTQYF

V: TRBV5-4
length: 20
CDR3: CASSDQGGPGTSGISYEQYF

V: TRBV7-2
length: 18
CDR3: CASSLAGRGLAGNNEQFF

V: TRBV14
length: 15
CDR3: CASSQEAYSGNTIYF

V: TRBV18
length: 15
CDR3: CASSPPGSFRATIYF

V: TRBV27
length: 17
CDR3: CASSSRTSRGLRDTQYF

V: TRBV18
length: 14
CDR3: CASSPTGGHYGYTF

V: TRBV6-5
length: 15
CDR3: CATRGSPGSSYEQYF

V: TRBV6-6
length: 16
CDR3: CASTEGLYSGANVLTF

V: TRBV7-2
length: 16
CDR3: CASSSAYGGYSYEQYF

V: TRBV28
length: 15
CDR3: CASSFHPKGRTEAFF